This T cell receptor (beta chain) came from a study of shared clonotypes between healthy human individuals. From germline, CDR1 is LNHDA and CDR2 SQIVND (reference sequence). The CDR3 is made up of 14 amino acids. V was cut by 4 bases and J by 7 bases, with 17 bases left in between. The count of this clone is one. Its antigen is unidentified. Splitting of CD4+ cells produced CD45RA+ naive and CD45RA-negative memory subsets. Assay: immunoSEQ multiplex PCR; the TCRdb copy retains only in-frame clones and omits some. The table lists more than 1,200,000 clones, approximately 98.5% of them singletons. General study points: Among donors, clonotype sharing was expected to be affected by sequencing depth. Around 5.3% of naive CD4 clonotypes were shared across four donors. Generation probabilities were higher for clonotypes shared across all four sorted-subset donors than for unshared ones.

The clonotype originates from a man aged 30 to 45 in good health. Sequences were obtained from naive CD4+ T cells sorted from blood. Sample subset: CD45RA+ positively selected. The V call is TRBV19, the J call TRBJ2-7; D may correspond to TRBD1 or TRBD2 (5 bases each). CDR3 in amino acids: CASSTGTASPEQYF. The CDR3 nucleotides read TGTGCCAGTAGTACGGGGACCGCCAGCCCTGAGCAGTACTTC.